The 4 T cell receptor beta chains reported below all come from one sample, sequenced in a study of blood T cell repertoires in COVID-19. Using immunoSEQ multiplex PCR, the repertoire was profiled, and TCRdb retains in-frame clones only, with some absent. This sample has approximately 150,000 clones, with 87% found just once. The source material was peripheral blood. These receptor sequences come from a human donor in a cohort sampled during active COVID-19.

This chain connects TRBV19 to TRBJ2-2; 8 bases align to TRBD1. Germline CDR1 is LNHDA and CDR2 is SQIVND (reference sequence). The trim removed 6 bases at V and 0 bases at J, leaving 0 bases unmatched. This CDR3 spans 14 amino acids. The CDR3 sequence is CASRDRANTGELFF. In DNA form, the CDR3 reads TGTGCCAGTAGGGACAGGGCGAACACCGGGGAGCTGTTTTTT.

This rearrangement joins TRBV5-4 to TRBJ2-7; D unclear. Trimming cost V 3 bases and J 0 bases, with 13 bases left between them. CDR1 is SGHNT and CDR2 is YYREEE in the germline V gene (reference sequence). This CDR3 comprises 15 residues. This chain's CDR3 is CASSYAGGSSYEQYF. The CDR3 DNA reads TGTGCCAGCAGCTACGCTGGCGGAAGCTCCTACGAGCAGTACTTC.

J is TRBJ2-6 and V is TRBV28; TRBD1 agrees at 10 bases. This CDR3 contains 19 residues. The junction had 12 bases not matched to a gene; V was cut back by 6 bases and J by 1 base. Germline V gives CDR1 MDHEN, CDR2 SYDVKM. CDR3 sequence (DNA): TGTGCCAGCAGCAGACCGGGACAGGGGATTTGGTCTGGGGCCAACGTCCTGACTTTC. This gives the protein CASSRPGQGIWSGANVLTF.

The chain combines TRBV21-1 with TRBJ2-3; whether TRBD1, the table's D call, matches the DNA was not checked. TRBV21-1 counts as a pseudogene. The CDR3 spans 15 residues. The CDR3 DNA sequence: TGTGCCAGCAGCAAAGGCCAGAATGGCACAGATACGCAGTATTTT. Protein product: CASSKGQNGTDTQYF.